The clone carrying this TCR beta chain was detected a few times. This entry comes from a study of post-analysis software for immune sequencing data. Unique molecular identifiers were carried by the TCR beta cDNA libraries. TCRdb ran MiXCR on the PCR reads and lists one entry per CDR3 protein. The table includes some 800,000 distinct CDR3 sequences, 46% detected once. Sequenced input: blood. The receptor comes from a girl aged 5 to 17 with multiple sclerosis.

The CDR3 protein is CASSYFRQGLGEYGYTF. In DNA, the CDR3 is TGTGCCAGCAGTTACTTCCGACAGGGTTTGGGTGAATATGGCTACACCTTC. This chain joins TRBV6-5 and TRBJ1-2, with 7 bases lining up with TRBD1. Germline lookup yields CDR1 MNHEY and CDR2 SVGAGI. The CDR3 loop spans 17 amino acids. The ends lost 1 base at V and 5 bases at J; junction bases unmatched: 13.